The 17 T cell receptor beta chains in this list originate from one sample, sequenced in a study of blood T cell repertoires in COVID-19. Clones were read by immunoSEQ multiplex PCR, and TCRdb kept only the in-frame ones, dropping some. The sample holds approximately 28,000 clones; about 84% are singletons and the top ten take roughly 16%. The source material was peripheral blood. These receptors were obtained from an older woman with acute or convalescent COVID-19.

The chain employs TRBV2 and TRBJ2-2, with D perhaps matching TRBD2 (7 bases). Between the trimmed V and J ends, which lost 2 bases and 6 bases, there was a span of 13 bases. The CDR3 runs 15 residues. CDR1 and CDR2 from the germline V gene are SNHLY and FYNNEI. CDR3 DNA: TGTGCCAGCAGTGAAATAAGGGGGGGAGCCGGGGAGCTGTTTTTT. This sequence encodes CASSEIRGGAGELFF.

CDR3 residues: CASSLQGVNTEAFF. The CDR3 region has the DNA TGTGCCAGCAGCTTACAGGGGGTGAACACTGAAGCTTTCTTT. The chain employs TRBV7-9 and TRBJ1-1; TRBD1 agrees at 7 bases. Trimming took 2 bases from V and 0 from J; bases not matched to a gene: 0. In germline, CDR1 is SEHNR, CDR2 FQNEAQ (reference sequence). The CDR3 covers 14 residues. The complete variable domain, with remaining parts taken from reference TRBV7-9 and TRBJ1-1, reads DTGVSQNPRHKITKRGQNVTFRCDPISEHNRLYWYRQTLGQGPEFLTYFQNEAQLEKSRLLSDRFSAERPKGSFSTLEIQRTEQGDSAMYLCASSLQGVNTEAFFGQGTRLTVV.

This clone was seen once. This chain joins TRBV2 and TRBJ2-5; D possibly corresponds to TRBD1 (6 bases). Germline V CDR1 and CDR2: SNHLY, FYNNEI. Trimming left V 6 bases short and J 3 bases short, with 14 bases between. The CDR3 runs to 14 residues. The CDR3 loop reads CASRVQGSKETQYF. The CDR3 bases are TGTGCCAGCAGGGTACAGGGCAGTAAAGAGACCCAGTACTTC.

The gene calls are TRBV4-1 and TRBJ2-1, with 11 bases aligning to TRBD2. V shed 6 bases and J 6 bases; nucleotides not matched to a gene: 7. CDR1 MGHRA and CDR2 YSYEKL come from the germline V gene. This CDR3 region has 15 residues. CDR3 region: CASRDSGGAGNEQFF. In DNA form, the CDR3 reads TGCGCCAGCAGAGATAGCGGGGGGGCCGGCAATGAGCAGTTCTTC.

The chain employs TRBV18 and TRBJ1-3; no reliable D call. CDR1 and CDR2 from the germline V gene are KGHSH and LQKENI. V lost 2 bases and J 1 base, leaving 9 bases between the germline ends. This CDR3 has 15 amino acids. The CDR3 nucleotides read TGTGCCAGCTCACCAAGGGAGTTATCTGGAAACACCATATATTTT. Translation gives CASSPRELSGNTIYF.

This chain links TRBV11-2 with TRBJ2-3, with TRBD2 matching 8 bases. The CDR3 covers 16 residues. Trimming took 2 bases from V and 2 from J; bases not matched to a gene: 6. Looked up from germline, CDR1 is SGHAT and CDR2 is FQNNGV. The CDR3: CASSLRAGGITDTQYF. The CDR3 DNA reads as TGTGCCAGCAGCTTACGGGCGGGGGGAATCACAGATACGCAGTATTTT. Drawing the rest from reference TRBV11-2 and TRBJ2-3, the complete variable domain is EAGVAQSPRYKIIEKRQSVAFWCNPISGHATLYWYQQILGQGPKLLIQFQNNGVVDDSQLPKDRFSAERLKGVDSTLKIQPAKLEDSAVYLCASSLRAGGITDTQYFGPGTRLTVL.

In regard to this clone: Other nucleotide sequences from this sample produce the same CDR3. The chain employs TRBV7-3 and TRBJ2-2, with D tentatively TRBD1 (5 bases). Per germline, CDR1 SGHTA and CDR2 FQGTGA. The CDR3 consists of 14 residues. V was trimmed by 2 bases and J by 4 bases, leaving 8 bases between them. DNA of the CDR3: TGTGCCAGCAGCTTAGGCCAGGGCACCGGGGAGCTGTTTTTT. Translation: CASSLGQGTGELFF. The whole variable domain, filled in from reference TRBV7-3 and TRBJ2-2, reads GAGVSQTPSNKVTEKGKYVELRCDPISGHTALYWYRQSLGQGPEFLIYFQGTGAADDSGLPNDRFFAVRPEGSVSTLKIQRTERGDSAVYLCASSLGQGTGELFFGEGSRLTVL.

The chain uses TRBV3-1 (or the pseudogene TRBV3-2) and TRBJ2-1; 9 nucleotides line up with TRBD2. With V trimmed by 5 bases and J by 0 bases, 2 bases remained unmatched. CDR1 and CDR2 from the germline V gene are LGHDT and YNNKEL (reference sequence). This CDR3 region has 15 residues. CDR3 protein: CASSKAGGSYNEQFF. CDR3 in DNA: TGTGCCAGCAGCAAAGCGGGGGGCTCCTACAATGAGCAGTTCTTC.

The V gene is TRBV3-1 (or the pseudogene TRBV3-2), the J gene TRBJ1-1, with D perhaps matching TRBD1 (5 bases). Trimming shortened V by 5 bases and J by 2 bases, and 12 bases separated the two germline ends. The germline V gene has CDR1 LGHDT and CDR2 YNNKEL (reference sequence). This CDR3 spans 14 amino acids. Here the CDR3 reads CASSSLGGNTEAFF. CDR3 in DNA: TGTGCCAGCAGCTCCTTGGGGGGTAACACTGAAGCTTTCTTT.

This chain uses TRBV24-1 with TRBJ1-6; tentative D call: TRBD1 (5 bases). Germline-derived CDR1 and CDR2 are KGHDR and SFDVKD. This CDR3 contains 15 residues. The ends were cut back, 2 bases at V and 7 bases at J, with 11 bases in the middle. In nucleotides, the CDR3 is TGTGCCACCAGTGATTCTAGACAGCCAAATTCACCCCTCCACTTT. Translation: CATSDSRQPNSPLHF.

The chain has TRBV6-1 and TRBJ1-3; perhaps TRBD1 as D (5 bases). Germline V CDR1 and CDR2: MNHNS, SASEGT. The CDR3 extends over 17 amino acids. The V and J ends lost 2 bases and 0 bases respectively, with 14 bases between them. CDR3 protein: CASSEHTAGLSGNTIYF. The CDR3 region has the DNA TGTGCCAGCAGTGAACACACTGCGGGGCTCTCTGGAAACACCATATATTTT.

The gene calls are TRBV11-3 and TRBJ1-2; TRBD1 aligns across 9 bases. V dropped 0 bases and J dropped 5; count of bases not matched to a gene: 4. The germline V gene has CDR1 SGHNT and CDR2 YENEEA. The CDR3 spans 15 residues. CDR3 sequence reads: CASSLEGQGGYGYTF. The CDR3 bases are TGTGCCAGCAGCTTAGAGGGACAGGGTGGTTATGGCTACACCTTC.

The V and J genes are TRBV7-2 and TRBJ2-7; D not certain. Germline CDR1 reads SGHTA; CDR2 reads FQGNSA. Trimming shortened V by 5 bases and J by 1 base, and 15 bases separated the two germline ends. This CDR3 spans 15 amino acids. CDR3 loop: CASSGAIGPSYEQYF. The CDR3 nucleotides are TGTGCCAGCAGCGGTGCGATTGGGCCATCCTACGAGCAGTACTTC. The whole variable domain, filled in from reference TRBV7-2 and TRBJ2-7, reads GAGVSQSPSNKVTEKGKDVELRCDPISGHTALYWYRQSLGQGLEFLIYFQGNSAPDKSGLPSDRFSAERTGGSVSTLTIQRTQQEDSAVYLCASSGAIGPSYEQYFGPGTRLTVT.

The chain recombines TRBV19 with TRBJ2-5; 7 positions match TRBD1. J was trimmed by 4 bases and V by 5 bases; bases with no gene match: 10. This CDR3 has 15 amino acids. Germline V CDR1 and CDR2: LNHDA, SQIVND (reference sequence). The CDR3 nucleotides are TGTGCCAGTAGTGGACAGGCCGCGGTGGGAGAGACCCAGTACTTC. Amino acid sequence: CASSGQAAVGETQYF.

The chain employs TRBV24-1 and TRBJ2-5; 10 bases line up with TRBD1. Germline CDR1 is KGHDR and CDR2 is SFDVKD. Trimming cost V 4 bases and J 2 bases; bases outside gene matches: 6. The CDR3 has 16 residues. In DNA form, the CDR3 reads TGTGCCACCAGTGAACCCGGGACAGGGGCGCAAGAGACCCAGTACTTC. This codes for CATSEPGTGAQETQYF.

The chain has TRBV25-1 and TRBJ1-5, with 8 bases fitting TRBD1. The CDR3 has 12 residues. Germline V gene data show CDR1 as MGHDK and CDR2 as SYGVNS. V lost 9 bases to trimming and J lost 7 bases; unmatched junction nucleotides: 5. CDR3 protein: CARDRGRQPQHF. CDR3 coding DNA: TGTGCCAGAGACAGGGGAAGACAGCCCCAGCATTTT. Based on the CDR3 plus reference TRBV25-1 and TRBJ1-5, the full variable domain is EADIYQTPRYLVIGTGKKITLECSQTMGHDKMYWYQQDPGMELHLIHYSYGVNSTEKGDLSSESTVSRIRTEHFPLTLESARPSHTSQYLCARDRGRQPQHFGDGTRLSIL.

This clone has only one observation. Written as DNA, the CDR3 is TGTGCCAGCAGCAAACGGACTAGCGGGGGGTCGGGGGAGCAGTACTTC. This encodes CASSKRTSGGSGEQYF. The V and J genes are TRBV7-2 and TRBJ2-7; 14 positions agree with TRBD2. Per germline, CDR1 SGHTA and CDR2 FQGNSA. Unmatched junction bases numbered 10, after V lost 5 bases and J lost 7 bases. The CDR3 totals 16 residues.